One sample yielded the 24 T cell receptor beta chains listed below, sequenced in a study of control samples from healthy donors and cancer patients. Using immunoSEQ multiplex PCR, the repertoire was profiled, and TCRdb retains in-frame clones only, with some absent. The sample consists of 150,000 to 200,000 clones, 90% of them appearing once. The specimen was blood. Receptor source: a woman aged 50 to 65 in good health.

This chain uses TRBV29-1 with TRBJ2-3; D may be TRBD2 (5 bases). V shed 7 bases and J shed 5 bases, with 10 bases lying between them. The CDR3 is 11 amino acids. Germline assignment: CDR1 SQVTM and CDR2 ANQGSEA. The CDR3 DNA is TGCAGCGCGATTGAGGGAGATACGCAGTATTTT. The encoded protein is CSAIEGDTQYF.

The chain couples TRBV5-1 to TRBJ2-1; the D is unclear. Trimming removed 0 bases at V and 9 bases at J, with 7 bases between. The CDR3 consists of 12 residues. CDR1 is SGHRS, CDR2 YFSETQ, per germline. The CDR3 region has the DNA TGCGCCAGCAGCTTGGGGTATCTTGAGCAGTTCTTC. Its translation: CASSLGYLEQFF.

This sequence joins TRBV7-3 and TRBJ1-5; 9 nucleotides align to TRBD1. This CDR3 is 13 amino acids long. The junction had 1 base not matched to a gene; V was cut back by 4 bases and J by 6 bases. Germline loops: CDR1 SGHTA, CDR2 FQGTGA. This CDR3 reads CASSSDRGQPQHF. The CDR3 DNA is TGTGCCAGCAGCTCGGACAGGGGTCAGCCCCAGCATTTT.

The chain uses TRBV6-6 and TRBJ2-5; the D is unclear. CDR1 and CDR2 from the germline V gene are MNHNY and SVGAGI (reference sequence). The CDR3 sequence is 14 residues long. V was clipped by 6 bases and J by 5 bases, with 16 bases between them. CDR3 in amino acids: CASSQVSLEETQYF. CDR3 bases: TGTGCCAGCAGCCAAGTCAGTCTTGAGGAGACCCAGTACTTC.

The chain uses TRBV2 and TRBJ1-5; D might be TRBD1 (5 bases). Germline V CDR1 and CDR2: SNHLY, FYNNEI. V was trimmed by 2 bases and J by 6 bases, leaving 11 bases between them. This CDR3 region has 14 residues. CDR3 protein: CASSEWSGTQPQHF. Written as DNA, the CDR3 is TGTGCCAGCAGTGAATGGTCAGGGACTCAGCCCCAGCATTTT. The full variable domain, with the rest looked up from reference TRBV2 and TRBJ1-5, is EPEVTQTPSHQVTQMGQEVILRCVPISNHLYFYWYRQILGQKVEFLVSFYNNEISEKSEIFDDQFSVERPDGSNFTLKIRSTKLEDSAMYFCASSEWSGTQPQHFGDGTRLSIL.

The rearrangement joins TRBV5-1 to TRBJ1-2; D is possibly TRBD1 (6 bases). The CDR3 runs 14 residues. V lost 4 bases to trimming and J lost 8 bases, with 18 bases between them. From germline, CDR1 is SGHRS and CDR2 YFSETQ. The CDR3 sequence is CASSTPDSIYGYTF. The CDR3 DNA is TGCGCCAGCAGCACCCCGGACAGTATCTACGGCTACACCTTC.

The V and J genes are TRBV27 and TRBJ2-1; maybe TRBD2 (5 bases). This CDR3 region has 11 residues. Germline V gene data show CDR1 as MNHEY and CDR2 as SMNVEV (reference sequence). Trimming removed 5 bases at V and 7 bases at J, with 6 bases between. The CDR3 DNA reads TGTGCCAGCAGTAGGGAGAATGAGCAGTTCTTC. Protein product: CASSRENEQFF.

The gene calls are TRBV6-5 and TRBJ2-2, with a weak D call TRBD1 (5 bases). Trimming left V 3 bases short and J 3 bases short, with 8 bases between. The V gene's germline CDR1 is MNHEY and CDR2 SVGAGI. The CDR3 loop spans 14 amino acids. The CDR3 DNA reads as TGTGCCAGCAGTTATGCCAGGGACACCGGGGAGCTGTTTTTT. This translates into CASSYARDTGELFF.

V usage is TRBV3-1 (or the pseudogene TRBV3-2) and J usage is TRBJ1-1, with TRBD1 identical over 9 bases. V was pared by 5 bases and J by 3 bases, with 4 bases of the junction left unmatched. This CDR3 has 14 residues. CDR1 and CDR2 from the germline V gene are LGHDT and YNNKEL (reference sequence). CDR3 residues: CASSARDRDTEAFF. The CDR3, as DNA: TGTGCCAGCAGCGCCCGGGACAGGGACACTGAAGCTTTCTTT.

The V gene is TRBV5-1, the J gene TRBJ2-1; D uncertain. Germline CDR1 is SGHRS and CDR2 is YFSETQ. The CDR3 has 11 amino acids. V was clipped by 1 base and J by 6 bases, with 2 bases between them. Here the CDR3 reads CASSLTNEQFF. DNA of the CDR3: TGCGCCAGCAGCTTGACCAATGAGCAGTTCTTC.

V usage is TRBV27 and J usage is TRBJ1-6, with TRBD1 identical over 9 bases. Germline CDR1 reads MNHEY; CDR2 reads SMNVEV (reference sequence). The CDR3 runs 16 residues. Unmatched junction bases numbered 8, after V lost 2 bases and J lost 9 bases. The CDR3 coding sequence is TGTGCCAGCAGTTTAGCCGGGACAGGGTCACGTTCACCCCTCCACTTT. Protein sequence: CASSLAGTGSRSPLHF.

The V call is TRBV20-1, the J call TRBJ1-1; a possible D gene is TRBD1 (5 bases). V was shortened by 3 bases and J by 1 base, with 21 bases between the two germline ends. The germline V gene encodes CDR1 DFQATT and CDR2 SNEGSKA (reference sequence). There are 17 residues in the CDR3. CDR3 residues: CSASRPGFRDSNTEAFF. The CDR3 coding sequence is TGCAGTGCTAGTCGCCCAGGGTTCCGGGATTCGAACACTGAAGCTTTCTTT.

This chain connects TRBV5-6 to TRBJ2-7; 7 bases align to TRBD2. Germline V gives CDR1 SGHDT, CDR2 YYEEEE. CDR3 length: 15 residues. The junction had 6 bases not matched to a gene; V was cut back by 1 base and J by 2 bases. CDR3 DNA sequence: TGTGCCAGCAGCTTGTCTGGGACTACTACCTACGAGCAGTACTTC. Translation gives CASSLSGTTTYEQYF.

V is TRBV3-1 (or the pseudogene TRBV3-2) and J is TRBJ1-2, with a possible D match to TRBD1 (5 bases). The germline V and J ends were trimmed by 0 bases and 10 bases, with 24 bases remaining between them. The germline V gene has CDR1 LGHDT and CDR2 YNNKEL (reference sequence). The CDR3 spans 17 residues. CDR3 protein: CASSQESLKGPSLYYTF. Written as DNA, the CDR3 is TGTGCCAGCAGCCAAGAAAGTTTGAAGGGGCCCAGCTTATACTACACCTTC.

The V gene is TRBV19, the J gene TRBJ1-2, with unresolved D. The CDR3 is 13 residues long. V gave up 5 bases and J gave up 2 bases, with 9 bases separating them. CDR1 and CDR2 from the germline V gene are LNHDA and SQIVND (reference sequence). The CDR3 protein is CASSHPGNYGYTF. CDR3 bases: TGTGCCAGTAGTCATCCCGGAAACTATGGCTACACCTTC.

This clone was seen a single time. The chain uses TRBV7-3 and TRBJ2-3; 7 nucleotides match TRBD2. This CDR3 comprises 16 residues. Germline-derived CDR1 and CDR2 are SGHTA and FQGTGA. V was clipped by 5 bases and J by 3 bases; unmatched bases: 11. This CDR3 reads CASSLSRGGSTDTQYF. The CDR3 bases are TGTGCCAGCAGCCTATCACGGGGCGGGAGTACAGATACGCAGTATTTT.

This sequence joins TRBV5-4 and TRBJ2-3, with 10 bases lining up with TRBD1. This CDR3 spans 15 amino acids. Germline assignment: CDR1 SGHNT and CDR2 YYREEE (reference sequence). The J segment lost 4 bases and the V segment lost 4 bases, leaving 6 bases of the junction unmatched. Written as DNA, the CDR3 is TGTGCCAGCAGCGCCGACAGGGGGCGCGCAGATACGCAGTATTTT. This translates into CASSADRGRADTQYF.

The CDR3 sequence is CASSHISDTQYF. As DNA, the CDR3 is TGTGCCAGCAGCCATATTTCAGATACGCAGTATTTT. This rearrangement joins TRBV7-2 to TRBJ2-3; D call uncertain. The germline V gene has CDR1 SGHTA and CDR2 FQGNSA. V was pared by 5 bases and J by 4 bases, with 7 bases between. This CDR3 region has 12 residues.

J is TRBJ1-3 and V is TRBV14, with no clear D. The CDR3 totals 14 residues. Trimming removed 1 base from V and 4 bases from J, with 8 bases in between. CDR1 and CDR2 from the germline V gene are SGHDN and FVKESK. The CDR3 loop is CASSQGLPGNTIYF. The CDR3 DNA reads as TGTGCCAGCAGCCAAGGACTACCCGGAAACACCATATATTTT.

This chain uses TRBV10-3 with TRBJ2-5; TRBD1 matches 8 bases. The germline CDR1 and CDR2 sequences are ENHRY and SYGVKD. J lost 5 bases, V lost 2 bases, and 7 bases had no gene match. There are 15 residues in the CDR3. The CDR3 bases are TGTGCCATCAGTGAGGGGCAGGGGGCTTGGGAGACCCAGTACTTC. This codes for CAISEGQGAWETQYF.

This clone was observed a single time. The V call is TRBV29-1, the J call TRBJ1-2; D not resolved. The CDR3 length is 14 residues. V was cut by 5 bases and J by 0 bases, with 13 bases left in between. Germline V gives CDR1 SQVTM, CDR2 ANQGSEA. The CDR3 DNA reads TGCAGCGTTAGTTTCAGGTTTTCTAACTATGGCTACACCTTC. It codes for CSVSFRFSNYGYTF.

This clone showed up just a few times. The DNA of the CDR3 is TGTGCCAGTAGTCCCGGGGGAACCCCTTATGGCTACACCTTC. It yields the protein CASSPGGTPYGYTF. The chain carries TRBV19 and TRBJ1-2, with D possibly TRBD1 on 5 matching bases. Germline values: CDR1 LNHDA, CDR2 SQIVND (reference sequence). V was cut by 5 bases and J by 5 bases, with 15 bases left in between. The CDR3 covers 14 residues.

The chain couples TRBV5-6 to TRBJ2-1, with a possible D match to TRBD1 (6 bases). This CDR3 is 15 amino acids long. The ends were cut back, 3 bases at V and 3 bases at J, with 13 bases in the middle. Germline V gene data show CDR1 as SGHDT and CDR2 as YYEEEE. CDR3 region: CASSSWTELYNEQFF. The CDR3, as DNA: TGTGCCAGCAGCTCGTGGACAGAACTCTACAATGAGCAGTTCTTC.

The V call is TRBV7-2, the J call TRBJ2-6; TRBD1 is a possible D gene (6 bases). Germline values: CDR1 SGHTA, CDR2 FQGNSA. The V and J ends lost 5 bases and 0 bases respectively, with 11 bases between them. This CDR3 region has 16 residues. This chain's CDR3 is CASSPTGPSGANVLTF. The DNA of the CDR3 is TGTGCCAGCAGCCCGACAGGTCCCTCTGGGGCCAACGTCCTGACTTTC.